This T cell receptor beta chain was captured by sequencing in a study of cytotoxic CD8 clonotypes in ibrutinib-treated CLL. In the study overall: The sample average was approximately 260,000 productive templates and tens of thousands of productive rearrangements. Study conclusions and caveats: At progression, clonality fell back toward baseline after rising at ibrutinib response.

Germline CDR1 and CDR2: SGHVS and FNYEAQ. The CDR3 has 15 amino acids. V lost 2 bases to trimming and J lost 4 bases, with 11 bases between them. The protocol was immunoSEQ multiplex PCR, while the TCRdb copy is restricted to in-frame clones and leaves out a portion. The table has around 310,000 clones, around four fifths seen once; the top ten hold roughly 6.3%. As to this clone: Antigen specificity is unknown.

The TCR comes from a human donor with chronic lymphocytic leukemia. The chain joins TRBV7-6 to TRBJ2-2; possible D gene TRBD1, 5 bases. The sample was PBMCs, taken before ibrutinib treatment. The CDR3 nucleotides read TGTGCCAGCAGCTTATTGGTGGGGCCCACCGGGGAGCTGTTTTTT. This translates into CASSLLVGPTGELFF.